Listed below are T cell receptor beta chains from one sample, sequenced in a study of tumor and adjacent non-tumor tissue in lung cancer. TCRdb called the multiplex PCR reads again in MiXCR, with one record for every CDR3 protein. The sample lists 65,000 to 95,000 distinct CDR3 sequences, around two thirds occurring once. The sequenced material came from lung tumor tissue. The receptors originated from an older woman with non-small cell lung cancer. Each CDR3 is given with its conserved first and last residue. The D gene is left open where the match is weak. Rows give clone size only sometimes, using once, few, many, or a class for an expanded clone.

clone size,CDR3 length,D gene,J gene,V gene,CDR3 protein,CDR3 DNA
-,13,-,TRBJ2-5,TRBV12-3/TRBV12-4,CVSSRNSQETQYF,TGTGTCAGCAGTAGGAATTCCCAAGAGACCCAGTACTTC
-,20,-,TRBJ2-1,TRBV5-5,CASSLGQGQLAGVSYNEQFF,TGTGCCAGCAGCCTCGGACAGGGGCAGCTAGCGGGAGTCTCTTACAATGAGCAGTTCTTC
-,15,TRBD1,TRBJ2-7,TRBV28,CASSRALQGRSERYF,TGTGCCAGCAGTCGGGCCCTACAGGGGCGCTCCGAGCGGTACTTC
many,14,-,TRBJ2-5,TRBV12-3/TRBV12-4,CASSLMGSQETQYF,TGTGCCAGCAGTTTAATGGGATCCCAAGAGACCCAGTACTTC
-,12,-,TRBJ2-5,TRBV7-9,CASSLCGETQYF,TGTGCCAGTAGCTTATGCGGAGAGACCCAGTACTTC
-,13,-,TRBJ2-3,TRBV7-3,CASSLSYTDTLYF,TGTGCCAGCAGCTTATCCTACACAGATACGCTGTATTTT
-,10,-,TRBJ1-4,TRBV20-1,CSARGVKLFF,TGCAGTGCTAGAGGGGTGAAACTGTTTTTT
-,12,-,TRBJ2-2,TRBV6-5,CAGRRGDGELYF,TGTGCCGGCCGACGAGGGGACGGGGAGCTGTATTTT
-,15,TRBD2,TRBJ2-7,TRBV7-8,CASSFLAAEVGEQYF,TGTGCTAGCAGCTTCCTAGCGGCAGAGGTTGGGGAGCAGTACTTC
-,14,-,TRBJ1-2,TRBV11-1,CASSHTGVGYAYTF,TGTGCCAGCAGTCATACGGGAGTTGGCTATGCCTACACTTTC
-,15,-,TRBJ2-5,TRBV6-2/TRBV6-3,CAGRQTTRPQRAQYF,TGTGCCGGCAGACAGACGACAAGGCCACAACGGGCTCAGTATTTC